This TCR beta chain was found in a study of blood T cell repertoires in COVID-19. The Seattle patients, enrolled during active infection, were followed longitudinally. Original data processing: Cell counts per sample came from amplifying reference gene primers. Data came from immunoSEQ multiplex PCR; TCRdb stores just in-frame clones and leaves some out. The DNA was the basis for D and trimming; V, J and clone size are from that table. Among 200,000 to 250,000 clones, 88% were seen once, and the ten largest hold roughly 6%. The CDR3 runs to 13 residues. Between the trimmed V and J ends, which lost 7 bases and 5 bases, there was a span of 12 bases. Germline CDR1 reads SGDLS; CDR2 reads YYNGEE.

The sequence derives from a woman aged 30 to 39 with COVID-19, enrolled during active disease. The gene calls are TRBV9 and TRBJ1-4, with D tentatively TRBD1 (5 bases). The sequencing input was peripheral blood. The CDR3, as DNA: TGTGCCAGCGGGGCTCCCCCCAATGAAAAACTGTTTTTT. Translated: CASGAPPNEKLFF.